The next 10 T cell receptor beta chains were all read from a single sample in a study of T-cell memory formation after mild COVID-19. TCRdb reanalysed the 5' RACE reads using MiXCR and keeps one entry per CDR3 protein. The sample lists some 40,000 distinct CDR3 sequences; about a tenth were seen once. Sequencing input: PBMCs or a T cell subset sorted from them (not recorded which). These receptor sequences come from an adult woman who had mild COVID-19 (a few samples of this study predate the infection). Cell type and time point are not known.

The chain uses TRBV11-3 and TRBJ2-7; a weak D match, TRBD2 (5 bases). V was cut by 2 bases and J by 2 bases, with 13 bases left in between. This CDR3 region has 15 residues. The germline CDR1 and CDR2 sequences are SGHNT and YENEEA. CDR3 bases: TGTGCCAGCAGCTTACGGTACGGGGATACCTACGAGCAGTACTTC. Translation gives CASSLRYGDTYEQYF.

This clonotype was counted at least ten times. V usage is TRBV27 and J usage is TRBJ2-5, with 8 bases aligning to TRBD2. After removal of 3 bases from V and 5 bases from J, the junction contained 5 bases not matched to a gene. CDR3 size: 14 residues. Germline CDR1 MNHEY, CDR2 SMNVEV (reference sequence). CDR3 in amino acids: CASSFGGGKETQYF. The DNA of the CDR3 is TGTGCCAGCAGTTTCGGGGGGGGCAAGGAGACCCAGTACTTC.

The J gene is TRBJ1-2, the V gene TRBV7-9; perhaps TRBD1 as D (5 bases). The germline V gene has CDR1 SEHNR and CDR2 FQNEAQ (reference sequence). The CDR3 is made up of 13 amino acids. Deletions cut 5 bases from V and 4 bases from J, with 11 bases between. CDR3 protein: CASSPDTIYGYTF. For the CDR3, the DNA is TGTGCCAGCAGCCCGGACACAATCTATGGCTACACCTTC.

This clonotype was seen ten or more times. The chain joins TRBV20-1 to TRBJ1-1; D possibly corresponds to TRBD1 (5 bases). From germline, CDR1 is DFQATT and CDR2 SNEGSKA (reference sequence). The CDR3 covers 14 residues. Trimming left V 1 base short and J 3 bases short, with 12 bases between. CDR3 nucleotides: TGCAGTGCTAGAGGAGAGGTGGGGGACACTGAAGCTTTCTTT. Translation gives CSARGEVGDTEAFF.

This clonotype was seen more than once but under ten times. The gene calls are TRBV7-8 and TRBJ1-5; tentative D call: TRBD1 (5 bases). Germline V gives CDR1 SGHVS, CDR2 FQNEAQ. Between the trimmed V and J ends, which lost 3 bases and 4 bases, there was a span of 19 bases. There are 17 residues in the CDR3. CDR3 sequence (DNA): TGTGCCAGCAGCTTGTTAAGTGGGACGTCGGGGAATCAGCCCCAGCATTTT. This encodes CASSLLSGTSGNQPQHF. The complete variable domain, with remaining parts taken from reference TRBV7-8 and TRBJ1-5, reads GAGVSQSPRYKVAKRGQDVALRCDPISGHVSLFWYQQALGQGPEFLTYFQNEAQLDKSGLPSDRFFAERPEGSVSTLKIQRTQQEDSAVYLCASSLLSGTSGNQPQHFGDGTRLSIL.

This clonotype was recorded many times. The gene calls are TRBV3-1 and TRBJ2-1, with D uncertain. The CDR3 runs 12 residues. Germline V gene data show CDR1 as LGHDT and CDR2 as YNNKEL (reference sequence). Between the trimmed V and J ends, which lost 1 base and 10 bases, there was a span of 8 bases. Here the CDR3 DNA reads TGTGCCAGCAGCCAAGGGCAACTAGAGCAGTTCTTC. This encodes CASSQGQLEQFF.

The chain recombines TRBV20-1 with TRBJ1-3, with 8 bases aligning to TRBD1. J lost 0 bases, V lost 0 bases, and 10 bases had no gene match. CDR3 length equals 18 residues. The germline V gene has CDR1 DFQATT and CDR2 SNEGSKA (reference sequence). CDR3: CSARDAKRTGSSGNTIYF. CDR3 coding DNA: TGCAGTGCTAGAGATGCCAAAAGGACAGGGAGCTCTGGAAACACCATATATTTT.

This clonotype was counted at least ten times. The chain carries TRBV12-5 and TRBJ2-3, with 11 bases aligning to TRBD1. Per germline, CDR1 LGHNT and CDR2 FRNRAP. V dropped 7 bases and J dropped 3; count of bases not matched to a gene: 6. The CDR3 spans 15 residues. Here the CDR3 DNA reads TGTGCTAGTGCCCGGGACAGGGGGAGAACAGATACGCAGTATTTT. This encodes CASARDRGRTDTQYF. The full variable domain, rest sourced from reference TRBV12-5 and TRBJ2-3, is DARVTQTPRHKVTEMGQEVTMRCQPILGHNTVFWYRQTMMQGLELLAYFRNRAPLDDSGMPKDRFSAEMPDATLATLKIQPSEPRDSAVYFCASARDRGRTDTQYFGPGTRLTVL.

This clonotype was seen more than once but under ten times. This sequence joins TRBV5-6 and TRBJ2-1; 7 positions agree with TRBD2. Germline assignment: CDR1 SGHDT and CDR2 YYEEEE. V gave up 1 base and J gave up 0 bases; unmatched junction bases: 7. This CDR3 region has 17 residues. DNA for the CDR3: TGTGCCAGCAGCTTGCCCCCCCTAGCGGTCTCCTACAATGAGCAGTTCTTC. This translates into CASSLPPLAVSYNEQFF.

This clonotype was picked up a small number of times. The J gene is TRBJ2-5, the V gene TRBV12-3 or TRBV12-4; TRBD1 matches at 11 bases. The CDR3 covers 14 residues. Germline trimming cut 7 bases from V and 9 bases from J; bases unmatched to any gene: 10. The CDR3 protein is CASTPGQGAVAQYF. The CDR3 DNA follows: TGTGCCAGCACTCCCGGACAGGGGGCTGTGGCCCAGTACTTC.